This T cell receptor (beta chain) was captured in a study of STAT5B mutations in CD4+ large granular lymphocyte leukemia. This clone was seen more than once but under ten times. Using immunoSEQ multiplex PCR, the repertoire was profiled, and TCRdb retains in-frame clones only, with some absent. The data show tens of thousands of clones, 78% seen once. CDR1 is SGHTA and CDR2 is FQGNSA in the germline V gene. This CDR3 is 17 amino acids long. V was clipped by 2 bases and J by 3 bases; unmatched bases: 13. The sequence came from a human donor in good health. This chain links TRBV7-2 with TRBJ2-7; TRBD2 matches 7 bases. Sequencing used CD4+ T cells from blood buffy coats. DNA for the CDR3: TGTGCCAGCAGCTTATTGTTACAACTGGGGACTATCTACGAGCAGTACTTC. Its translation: CASSLLLQLGTIYEQYF.